Listed below are T cell receptor beta chains from one sample, sequenced in a study of control samples from healthy donors and cancer patients. Profiled with immunoSEQ multiplex PCR; TCRdb holds only in-frame clones, not every one. The data contain roughly 80,000 clones, more than 70% of them singletons. The sequencing input was blood. Receptor source: a woman between 50 and 59 years old in good health. The CDR3 runs from the conserved cysteine through the conserved F or W. Each record gives: V gene, J gene, D gene, clone size, CDR3 protein, CDR3 DNA. The D gene is left open where the match is weak. Clone size, where shown, is once, few, many, or a class for clones that have expanded.

TRBV5-6,TRBJ1-2,NA,NA,CASSHQGLRYGYTF,TGTGCCAGCAGCCACCAGGGGCTTCGCTATGGCTACACCTTC
TRBV5-1,TRBJ1-1,NA,NA,CASSPWDLNTEAFF,TGCGCCAGCAGCCCATGGGACCTGAACACTGAAGCTTTCTTT
TRBV7-2,TRBJ2-7,TRBD1,NA,CASSPTPSGQEMVYF,TGTGCCAGCAGCCCTACGCCCTCGGGACAGGAGATGGTGTACTTC
TRBV6-5,TRBJ1-3,TRBD1,many,CASSSLTGSGNTIYF,TGTGCCAGCAGTTCGTTGACAGGGTCTGGAAACACCATATATTTT
TRBV12-3/TRBV12-4,TRBJ2-7,NA,few,CASSFGTSYEQYF,TGTGCCAGCAGTTTTGGGACATCCTACGAGCAGTACTTC
TRBV6-1,TRBJ1-5,NA,NA,CASSEPAGDPDQPQHF,TGTGCCAGCAGTGAACCGGCGGGAGACCCCGATCAGCCCCAGCATTTT
TRBV7-2,TRBJ2-4,NA,once,CASSLATGRDIQYF,TGTGCCAGCAGCTTAGCGACAGGGAGGGACATTCAGTACTTC
TRBV5-6,TRBJ2-3,TRBD2,NA,CASSPGLAGTSGGKDTQYF,TGTGCCAGCAGCCCGGGCCTGGCTGGGACTAGCGGGGGGAAAGATACGCAGTATTTT
TRBV5-6,TRBJ2-6,NA,NA,CASSFRGSGANVLTF,TGTGCCAGCAGCTTTAGGGGGTCTGGGGCCAACGTCCTGACTTTC
TRBV19,TRBJ2-1,NA,NA,CASSIRPLNEQFF,TGTGCCAGTAGTATTCGACCTCTTAATGAGCAGTTCTTC
TRBV11-3,TRBJ1-2,NA,NA,CASSLDISDKKLNYGYTF,TGTGCCAGCAGCTTAGATATCAGCGATAAAAAATTAAACTATGGCTACACCTTC
TRBV6-5,TRBJ2-1,NA,NA,CASRAEAGYNEQFF,TGTGCCAGCAGGGCCGAGGCCGGCTACAATGAGCAGTTCTTC